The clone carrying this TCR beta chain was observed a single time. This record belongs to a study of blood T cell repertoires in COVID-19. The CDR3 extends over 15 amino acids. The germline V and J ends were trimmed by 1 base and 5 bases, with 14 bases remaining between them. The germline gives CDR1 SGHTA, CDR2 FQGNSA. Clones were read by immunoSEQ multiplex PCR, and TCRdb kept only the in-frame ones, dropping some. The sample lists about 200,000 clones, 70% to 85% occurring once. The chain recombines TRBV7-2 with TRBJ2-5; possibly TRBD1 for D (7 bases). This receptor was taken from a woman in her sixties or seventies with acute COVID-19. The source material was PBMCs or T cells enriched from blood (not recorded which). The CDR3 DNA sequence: TGTGCCAGCAGCTTAGGGAGGGGGCGCGGGGAGACCCAGTACTTC. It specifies CASSLGRGRGETQYF.